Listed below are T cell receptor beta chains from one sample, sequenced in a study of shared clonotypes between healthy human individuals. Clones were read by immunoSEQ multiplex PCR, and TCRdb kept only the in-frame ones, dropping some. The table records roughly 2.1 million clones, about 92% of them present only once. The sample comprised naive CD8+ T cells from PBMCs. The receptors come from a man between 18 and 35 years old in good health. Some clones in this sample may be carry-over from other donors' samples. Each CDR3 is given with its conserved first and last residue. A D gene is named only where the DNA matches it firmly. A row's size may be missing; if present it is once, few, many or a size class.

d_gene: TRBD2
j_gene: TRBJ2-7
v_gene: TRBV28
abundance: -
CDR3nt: TGTGCCAGCAGATGGACTAGCGGGAGTATCTACGAGCAGTACTTC
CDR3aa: CASRWTSGSIYEQYF

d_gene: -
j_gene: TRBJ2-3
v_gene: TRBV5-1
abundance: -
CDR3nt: TGCGCCAGCAGCTTGGTTGGGGGAGGTGCAGATACGCAGTATTTT
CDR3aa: CASSLVGGGADTQYF

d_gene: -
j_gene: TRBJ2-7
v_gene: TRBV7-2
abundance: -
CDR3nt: TGTGCCAGCAGCAAAAGGGAAGGGAAAACATCCTACGAGCAGTACTTC
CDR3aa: CASSKREGKTSYEQYF

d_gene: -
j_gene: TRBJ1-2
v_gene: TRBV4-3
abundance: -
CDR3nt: TGCGCCAGCAGCCAAGCTTTGGGGGACTATGGCTACACCTTC
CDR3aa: CASSQALGDYGYTF

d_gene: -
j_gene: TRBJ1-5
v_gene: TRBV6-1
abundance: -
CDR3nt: TGTGCCAGCAGTGAAGGATGGACGGATAATCAGCCCCAGCATTTT
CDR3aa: CASSEGWTDNQPQHF

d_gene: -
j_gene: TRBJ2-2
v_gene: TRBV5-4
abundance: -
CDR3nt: TGTGCCAGCAGCTCGACAGGGAACACCGGGGAGCTGTTTTTT
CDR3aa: CASSSTGNTGELFF

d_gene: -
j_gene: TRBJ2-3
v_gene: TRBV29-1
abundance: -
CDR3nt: TGCAGCGTTGAAGAGCCCAGGGGTCCCACAGATACGCAGTATTTT
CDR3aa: CSVEEPRGPTDTQYF

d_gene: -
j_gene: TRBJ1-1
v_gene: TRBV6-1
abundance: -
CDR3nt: TGTGCCAGCAGTCAGGACGGACTGGGGGCCAGGGAAGCTTTCTTT
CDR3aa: CASSQDGLGAREAFF

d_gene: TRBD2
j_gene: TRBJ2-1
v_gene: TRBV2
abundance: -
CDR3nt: TGTGCCAGCAGGGGACTAGCGGGACAAAACAATGAGCAGTTCTTC
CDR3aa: CASRGLAGQNNEQFF

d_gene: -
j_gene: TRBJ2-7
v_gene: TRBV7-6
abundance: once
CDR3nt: TGTGCCAGCAGCTTACAGGGTAATCGCGAGCAGTACTTC
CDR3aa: CASSLQGNREQYF

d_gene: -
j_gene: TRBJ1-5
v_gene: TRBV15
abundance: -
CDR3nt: TGTGCCACCAGCGAGGGGACAAATAGCAATCAGCCCCAGCATTTT
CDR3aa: CATSEGTNSNQPQHF

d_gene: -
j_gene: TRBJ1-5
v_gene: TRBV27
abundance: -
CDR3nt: TGTGCCAGCAGTTTCGGGATCAATCAGCCCCAGCATTTT
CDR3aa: CASSFGINQPQHF

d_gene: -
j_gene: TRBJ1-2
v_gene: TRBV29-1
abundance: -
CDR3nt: TGCAGCGGGGACCTCCCCGGGAACTATGGCTACACCTTC
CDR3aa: CSGDLPGNYGYTF

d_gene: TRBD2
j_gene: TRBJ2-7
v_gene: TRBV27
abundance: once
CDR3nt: TGTGCCAGTGGACTAGCGGGAGGTTACTACGAGCAGTACTTC
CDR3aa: CASGLAGGYYEQYF

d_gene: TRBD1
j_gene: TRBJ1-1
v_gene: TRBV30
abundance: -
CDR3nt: TGTGCCTGGAGCTTGACAGGGGGGGGATCTGAAGCTTTCTTT
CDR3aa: CAWSLTGGGSEAFF

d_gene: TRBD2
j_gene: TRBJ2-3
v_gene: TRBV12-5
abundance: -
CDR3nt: TGTGCTAGTGTTCCAGCGGGAGGGCCTAAGGGTGCAGATACGCAGTATTTT
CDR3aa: CASVPAGGPKGADTQYF

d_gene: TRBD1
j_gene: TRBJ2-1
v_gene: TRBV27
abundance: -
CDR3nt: TGTGCCAGCAGCCCGGGACAGCTCAATGAGCAGTTCTTC
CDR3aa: CASSPGQLNEQFF

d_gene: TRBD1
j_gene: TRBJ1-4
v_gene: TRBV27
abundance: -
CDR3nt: TGTGCCAGCACGACAGGGGTGCGTGAAAAACTGTTTTTT
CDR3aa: CASTTGVREKLFF

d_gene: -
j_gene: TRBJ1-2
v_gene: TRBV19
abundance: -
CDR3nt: TGTGCCAGTAAAGGGGGGCCGGCTAACTATGGCTACACCTTC
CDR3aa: CASKGGPANYGYTF

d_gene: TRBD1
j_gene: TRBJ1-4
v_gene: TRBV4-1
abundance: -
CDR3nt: TGCGCCAGCAGCCAAGAAGGTGACAGGGTGAACGGGTGGGCTAATGAAAAACTGTTTTTT
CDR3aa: CASSQEGDRVNGWANEKLFF

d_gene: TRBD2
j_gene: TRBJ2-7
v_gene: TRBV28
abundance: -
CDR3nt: TGTGCCAGCAGTCCACGAGTTGGGACTAGCGGGATAAACGAGCAGTACTTC
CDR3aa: CASSPRVGTSGINEQYF

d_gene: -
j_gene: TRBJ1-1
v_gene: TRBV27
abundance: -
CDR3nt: TGTGCCAGCAGTAACTTGGCGGGACTAACGAACACTGAAGCTTTCTTT
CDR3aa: CASSNLAGLTNTEAFF

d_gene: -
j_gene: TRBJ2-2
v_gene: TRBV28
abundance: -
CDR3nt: TGTGCCAGCAGTTTGCCCTACAGGGTGGGTCCGAACACCGGGGAGCTGTTTTTT
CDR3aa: CASSLPYRVGPNTGELFF

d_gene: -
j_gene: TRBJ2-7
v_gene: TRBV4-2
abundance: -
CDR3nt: TGTGCCAGCAGCCAAACCTCGAAGGGGGTAGACGAGCAGTACTTC
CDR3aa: CASSQTSKGVDEQYF

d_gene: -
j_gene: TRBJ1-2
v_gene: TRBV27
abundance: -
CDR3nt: TGTGCCAGCAGTCCTACAGGGTCACCTAACTATGGCTACACCTTC
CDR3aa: CASSPTGSPNYGYTF

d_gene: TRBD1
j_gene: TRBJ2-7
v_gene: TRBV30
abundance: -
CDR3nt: TGTGCCTGGAGAAGGGACAGGGCTCCCTACGAGCAGTACTTC
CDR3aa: CAWRRDRAPYEQYF

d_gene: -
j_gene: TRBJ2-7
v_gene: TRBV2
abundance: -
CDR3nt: TGTGCCAGCAGTGGATCGGTTCTGGAGGAGCAGTACTTC
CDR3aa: CASSGSVLEEQYF

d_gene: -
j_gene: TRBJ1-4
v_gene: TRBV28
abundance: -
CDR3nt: TGTGCCAGCAGTCCCCAAACCCGGTCCCCTAATGAAAAACTGTTTTTT
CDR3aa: CASSPQTRSPNEKLFF

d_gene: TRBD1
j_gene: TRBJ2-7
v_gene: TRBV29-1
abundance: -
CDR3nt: TGCAGCGTACCGGGACAGGGGTACTACGAGCAGTACTTC
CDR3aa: CSVPGQGYYEQYF

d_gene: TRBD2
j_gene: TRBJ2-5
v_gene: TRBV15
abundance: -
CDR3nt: TGTGCCACCAGCAGAGTTACTAGCGTACAAGAGACCCAGTACTTC
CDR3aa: CATSRVTSVQETQYF

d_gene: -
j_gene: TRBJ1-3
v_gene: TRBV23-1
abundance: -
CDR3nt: TGCGCCAGCAGTCAGTTCGCCATATATTTT
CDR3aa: CASSQFAIYF

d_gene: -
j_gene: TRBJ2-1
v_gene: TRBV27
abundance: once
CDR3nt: TGTGCCAGCAGTCCACTCGACTTGGGCGAATACAATGAGCAGTTCTTC
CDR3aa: CASSPLDLGEYNEQFF

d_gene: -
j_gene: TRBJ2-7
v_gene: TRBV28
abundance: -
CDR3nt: TGTGCCAGCAGTAAAGGACTACTCTACGAGCAGTACTTC
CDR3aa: CASSKGLLYEQYF

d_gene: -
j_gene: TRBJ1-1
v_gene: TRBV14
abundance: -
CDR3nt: TGTGCCAGCAGGCTCCAGAAAAACACTGAAGCTTTCTTT
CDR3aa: CASRLQKNTEAFF

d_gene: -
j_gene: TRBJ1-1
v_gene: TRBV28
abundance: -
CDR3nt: TGTGCCAGCGCGAGGGTTCGGGAGGGGGACACTGAAGCTTTCTTT
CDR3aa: CASARVREGDTEAFF